The 19 T cell receptor beta chains in this list originate from one sample, sequenced in a study of identical twins. TCRdb re-called the 5' RACE reads through MiXCR, storing one row per CDR3 protein. The repertoire holds around 250,000 distinct CDR3 sequences, with about 8.3% as singletons. A further study also used this sample, focusing on yellow fever vaccine responses in identical twins.

Sequencing was carried out using CD8+ T cells sorted from blood. The receptor source for this set is a woman under 30 in good health.

This clonotype has ten or more counts. V and J are TRBV7-9 and TRBJ2-3; TRBD2 might be the D (5 bases). Trimming shortened V by 5 bases and J by 0 bases, and 12 bases separated the two germline ends. Germline V gene sequence: CDR1 SEHNR, CDR2 FQNEAQ (reference sequence). The CDR3 spans 15 residues. Here the CDR3 reads CASSALGGSTDTQYF. The CDR3 bases are TGTGCCAGCAGCGCACTTGGCGGGAGCACAGATACGCAGTATTTT. Looking up the rest from reference TRBV7-9 and TRBJ2-3 gives the full variable domain: DTGVSQNPRHKITKRGQNVTFRCDPISEHNRLYWYRQTLGQGPEFLTYFQNEAQLEKSRLLSDRFSAERPKGSFSTLEIQRTEQGDSAMYLCASSALGGSTDTQYFGPGTRLTVL.

This clonotype was seen a handful of times. The chain recombines TRBV11-1 with TRBJ2-2; D may match TRBD1 or TRBD2 (6 bases each). The germline V gene has CDR1 SGHAT and CDR2 FQDESV (reference sequence). This CDR3 comprises 20 residues. V lost 1 base and J lost 5, with 26 bases in between. The CDR3 region is CASSLERTVKPDYTTGELFF. DNA for the CDR3: TGTGCCAGCAGCTTAGAGCGGACAGTCAAACCGGACTACACTACCGGGGAGCTGTTTTTT.

V gene TRBV7-6 combines with J gene TRBJ1-2, with TRBD1 as a possible D gene (5 bases). CDR3 size: 12 residues. V lost 6 bases, J lost 6 bases, and 11 bases lay in between. Germline V gives CDR1 SGHVS, CDR2 FNYEAQ. The CDR3 DNA sequence: TGTGCCAGCAGTCCAGGGAGGGATGGCTACACCTTC. This sequence encodes CASSPGRDGYTF.

CDR3 DNA sequence: TGTGCCAGCAGCTTAGTTGGAGGGGTGAGCTCCTACAATGAGCAGTTCTTC. This encodes CASSLVGGVSSYNEQFF. This chain joins TRBV7-2 and TRBJ2-1, with D perhaps matching TRBD2 (6 bases). CDR1 and CDR2 from the germline V gene are SGHTA and FQGNSA. CDR3 length equals 17 residues. The V end lost 1 base, the J end lost 0 bases, and 13 bases lay between the germline ends. The variable domain in full, completed from reference TRBV7-2 and TRBJ2-1, reads GAGVSQSPSNKVTEKGKDVELRCDPISGHTALYWYRQSLGQGLEFLIYFQGNSAPDKSGLPSDRFSAERTGGSVSTLTIQRTQQEDSAVYLCASSLVGGVSSYNEQFFGPGTRLTVL.

The chain has TRBV29-1 and TRBJ2-1; 9 nucleotides line up with TRBD2. Germline CDR1 SQVTM, CDR2 ANQGSEA. The CDR3 runs to 16 residues. After removal of 0 bases from V and 0 bases from J, the junction contained 3 bases not matched to a gene. CDR3 bases: TGCAGCGTTGAAGAATGGCGGGAGGGCTCCTACAATGAGCAGTTCTTC. This gives the protein CSVEEWREGSYNEQFF.

This clonotype was seen a handful of times. This chain connects TRBV6-5 to TRBJ2-7, with TRBD2 as a possible D gene (5 bases). Germline loops: CDR1 MNHEY, CDR2 SVGAGI. Deletions cut 3 bases from V and 3 bases from J, with 9 bases between. CDR3 size: 13 residues. CDR3 DNA sequence: TGTGCCAGCAGTTATAGCGAGAACTACGAGCAGTACTTC. Protein: CASSYSENYEQYF.

The chain links TRBV3-1 to TRBJ2-7; D possibly uses TRBD1 or TRBD2 (5 bases each). In germline, CDR1 is LGHDT, CDR2 YNNKEL (reference sequence). The V end lost 0 bases, the J end lost 1 base, and 16 bases lay between the germline ends. CDR3 size: 17 residues. CDR3 coding DNA: TGTGCCAGCAGCCAAGAAAACCCAGGGACGGGGTCCTACGAGCAGTACTTC. Its protein product is CASSQENPGTGSYEQYF.

The J gene is TRBJ2-5, the V gene TRBV7-2; tentatively, D is TRBD1 (5 bases). Germline-derived CDR1 and CDR2 are SGHTA and FQGNSA. This CDR3 is 15 amino acids long. V lost 0 bases and J lost 5, with 13 bases in between. This CDR3 is CASSLALGARETQYF. CDR3 in DNA: TGTGCCAGCAGCTTAGCGCTTGGGGCTCGGGAGACCCAGTACTTC.

The CDR3 coding sequence is TGTGCCAGCACCCGCTACGAACTGTCTTACGAGCAGTACTTC. It is translated as CASTRYELSYEQYF. This chain links TRBV28 with TRBJ2-7; D call uncertain. The CDR3 spans 14 residues. Looked up from germline, CDR1 is MDHEN and CDR2 is SYDVKM. The V end was cut by 7 bases, the J end by 4 bases, with 17 bases between.

This chain uses TRBV7-8 with TRBJ2-7; TRBD2 agrees at 7 bases. Germline V lookup: CDR1 SGHVS, CDR2 FQNEAQ. V shed 5 bases and J 4 bases; nucleotides not matched to a gene: 17. The CDR3 runs to 17 residues. CDR3 DNA: TGTGCCAGCAGCAATGGGGCCGGGGGGTCCCTTACTTACGAGCAGTACTTC. The encoded protein is CASSNGAGGSLTYEQYF.

The J gene is TRBJ2-1, the V gene TRBV20-1; tentatively, D is TRBD1 or TRBD2 (6 bases each). This CDR3 comprises 17 residues. Germline V gene lookup returns CDR1 DFQATT and CDR2 SNEGSKA (reference sequence). V was cut by 0 bases and J by 5 bases, with 20 bases left in between. The CDR3 nucleotides are TGCAGTGCTAGAGAGGGGGGCGCGGGTGCGACTAACAATGAGCAGTTCTTC. Translating it yields CSAREGGAGATNNEQFF.

The gene calls are TRBV29-1 and TRBJ2-7, with D perhaps matching TRBD1 (7 bases). Germline V gives CDR1 SQVTM, CDR2 ANQGSEA. V lost 6 bases and J 7 bases, leaving 22 bases between the germline ends. The CDR3 is 14 amino acids. The CDR3 DNA reads as TGCAGCGTCATGAAGGAAGAGGGGGCGGGAGAGCAGTACTTC. This encodes CSVMKEEGAGEQYF.

The chain carries TRBV7-9 and TRBJ2-2, with D maybe TRBD2 (6 bases). Looked up from germline, CDR1 is SEHNR and CDR2 is FQNEAQ (reference sequence). This CDR3 spans 16 amino acids. V lost 1 base and J 3 bases, leaving 12 bases between the germline ends. The CDR3 spells CASSLVGRGDTGELFF. The DNA for the CDR3 is TGTGCCAGCAGCTTAGTGGGGCGCGGGGACACCGGGGAGCTGTTTTTT.

This clonotype was counted between two and nine times. The chain couples TRBV28 to TRBJ1-5; D perhaps matches TRBD1 (5 bases). Trimming removed 11 bases from V and 5 bases from J, with 10 bases in between. The CDR3 is 11 amino acids. Germline CDR1 is MDHEN and CDR2 is SYDVKM. The CDR3 here is CASRRDQPQHF. CDR3 sequence (DNA): TGTGCCTCACGCAGGGATCAGCCCCAGCATTTT.

This clonotype has more than one count but fewer than ten. This chain links TRBV5-1 with TRBJ2-1; 13 nucleotides agree with TRBD2. The CDR3 consists of 15 residues. J lost 10 bases, V lost 2 bases, and 6 bases had no gene match. The germline V gene has CDR1 SGHRS and CDR2 YFSETQ. As DNA, the CDR3 is TGCGCCAGCAGCTTCGGACTAGCGGGAGATGGAGAGCAGTTCTTC. Its protein is CASSFGLAGDGEQFF.

This clonotype was recorded at least ten times. The rearrangement uses TRBV7-6 and TRBJ1-4; no clear D gene. The CDR3 runs 16 residues. V was shortened by 1 base and J by 7 bases, with 16 bases between the two germline ends. The germline V gene has CDR1 SGHVS and CDR2 FNYEAQ. In DNA form, the CDR3 reads TGTGCCAGCAGCTTAGGGCACGCAAGGGCAAGTGAAAAACTGTTTTTT. This gives the protein CASSLGHARASEKLFF.

The chain combines TRBV5-1 with TRBJ1-1, with D possibly TRBD1 on 5 matching bases. Germline lookup yields CDR1 SGHRS and CDR2 YFSETQ. CDR3 length: 14 residues. V was cut by 5 bases and J by 3 bases, with 14 bases left in between. CDR3 nucleotides: TGCGCCAGCAGTCTTGACAGTTTCGACACTGAAGCTTTCTTT. It is translated as CASSLDSFDTEAFF.

This clonotype came up many times. This rearrangement joins TRBV20-1 to TRBJ2-3; TRBD2 matches 8 bases. Germline CDR1 reads DFQATT; CDR2 reads SNEGSKA (reference sequence). Trimming cost V 3 bases and J 2 bases; bases outside gene matches: 7. The CDR3 sequence is 15 residues long. The CDR3 sequence: CSARVLAENTDTQYF. The CDR3 nucleotides read TGCAGTGCTAGGGTACTAGCGGAAAACACAGATACGCAGTATTTT.

This clonotype turned up a few times. The chain employs TRBV28 and TRBJ2-1; D is perhaps TRBD1 (7 bases). Germline values: CDR1 MDHEN, CDR2 SYDVKM. The CDR3 totals 17 residues. V was cut by 3 bases and J by 6 bases, with 21 bases left in between. The CDR3, as DNA: TGTGCCAGCAGTTTGACAGAGGGGGCCGGGGGACGCAATGAGCAGTTCTTC. It codes for CASSLTEGAGGRNEQFF.